Given below is one T cell receptor beta chain in context. This specimen belongs to a study of T cell changes during pregnancy in multiple sclerosis. Measured with immunoSEQ multiplex PCR; TCRdb has only the in-frame clones, and not every one. The sample carries over 45,000 clones, about 90% recorded once. Trimming left V 6 bases short and J 3 bases short, with 8 bases between. This CDR3 region has 13 residues. Per germline, CDR1 MDHEN and CDR2 SYDVKM. This specimen consisted of CD4+ T cells from peripheral blood mononuclear cells, obtained after pregnancy. This clonotype was sampled from a female donor with multiple sclerosis, enrolled in a pregnancy study. The chain combines TRBV28 with TRBJ2-2; D not resolved. The CDR3 is CASSPIHTGELFF. CDR3 nucleotides: TGTGCCAGCAGCCCCATTCACACCGGGGAGCTGTTTTTT.